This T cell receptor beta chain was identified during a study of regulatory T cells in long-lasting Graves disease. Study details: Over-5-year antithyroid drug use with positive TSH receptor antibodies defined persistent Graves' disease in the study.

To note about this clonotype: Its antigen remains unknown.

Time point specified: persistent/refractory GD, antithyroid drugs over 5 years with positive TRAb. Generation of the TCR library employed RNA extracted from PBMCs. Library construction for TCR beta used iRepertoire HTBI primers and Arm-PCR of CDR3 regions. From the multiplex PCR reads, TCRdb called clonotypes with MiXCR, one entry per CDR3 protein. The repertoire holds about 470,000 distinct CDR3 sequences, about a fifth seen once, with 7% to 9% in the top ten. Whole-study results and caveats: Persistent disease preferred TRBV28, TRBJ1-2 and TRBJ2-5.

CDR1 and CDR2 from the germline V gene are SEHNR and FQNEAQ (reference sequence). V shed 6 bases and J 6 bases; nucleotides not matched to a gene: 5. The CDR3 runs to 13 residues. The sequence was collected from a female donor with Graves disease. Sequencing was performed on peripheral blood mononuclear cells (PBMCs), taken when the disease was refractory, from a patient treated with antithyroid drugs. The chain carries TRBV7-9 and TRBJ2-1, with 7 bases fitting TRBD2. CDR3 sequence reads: CASSFSGGNEQFF. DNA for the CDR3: TGTGCCAGCAGTTTTTCGGGGGGCAATGAGCAGTTCTTC.